The next 24 T cell receptor beta chains were all read from a single sample in a study of OX40 agonist ivuxolimab in advanced cancers. Data came from immunoSEQ multiplex PCR; TCRdb stores just in-frame clones and leaves some out. Of roughly 75,000 clones detected, roughly 87% appear once; the ten largest clones hold 6.2%. Sequencing was performed on CD4+ or CD8+ T cells sorted from blood, taken in a trial of the OX40 agonist ivuxolimab. These receptor sequences come from an adult with an advanced solid tumor such as melanoma, head and neck, liver or kidney cancer.

V usage is TRBV6-5 and J usage is TRBJ1-1, with a tentative D call TRBD1 (5 bases). Trimming pared 6 bases from V and 7 bases from J, leaving 9 bases between. The CDR3 runs to 11 residues. Per germline, CDR1 MNHEY and CDR2 SVGAGI. CDR3 in amino acids: CASRKGSEAFF. The CDR3 DNA sequence: TGTGCCAGCAGAAAGGGGAGTGAAGCTTTCTTT.

The chain employs TRBV6-5 and TRBJ1-5, with D possibly being TRBD1 (6 bases). The V end was cut by 10 bases, the J end by 2 bases, with 18 bases between. Germline V gene data show CDR1 as MNHEY and CDR2 as SVGAGI. CDR3 size: 15 residues. CDR3 bases: TGTGCCACAAGAAGGACAGCCCCGGGCAATCAGCCCCAGCATTTT. It specifies CATRRTAPGNQPQHF.

V and J are TRBV21-1 and TRBJ2-1. TRBV21-1 is labeled a pseudogene. CDR3 length: 15 amino acids. The CDR3 region is CASSPPTGGGNEQFF. Here the CDR3 DNA reads TGTGCCAGCAGCCCGCCAACGGGTGGGGGAAATGAGCAGTTCTTC.

The V call is TRBV19, the J call TRBJ1-3, with 9 bases aligning to TRBD1. The V gene's germline CDR1 is LNHDA and CDR2 SQIVND (reference sequence). The V segment lost 8 bases and the J segment 3 bases; nucleotides outside the gene matches: 8. This CDR3 comprises 15 residues. Here the CDR3 reads CASGPQGALGNTIYF. For the CDR3, the DNA is TGTGCCAGTGGACCACAGGGGGCGCTTGGAAACACCATATATTTT.

CDR3 in amino acids: CASSQDLKGRYGYTF. The CDR3 DNA reads as TGCGCCAGCAGCCAAGATCTTAAGGGACGCTATGGCTACACCTTC. The J gene is TRBJ1-2, the V gene TRBV4-1; a weak D match, TRBD1 (5 bases). The CDR3 spans 15 residues. Between the trimmed V and J ends, which lost 0 bases and 4 bases, there was a span of 12 bases. Germline lookup yields CDR1 MGHRA and CDR2 YSYEKL.

The chain links TRBV28 to TRBJ2-7; tentative D call: TRBD2 (5 bases). This CDR3 comprises 14 residues. Deletions cut 6 bases from V and 2 bases from J, with 14 bases between. Looked up from germline, CDR1 is MDHEN and CDR2 is SYDVKM. The CDR3: CASSSLARAYEQYF. The CDR3 DNA reads as TGTGCCAGCAGCTCTTTAGCGAGGGCCTACGAGCAGTACTTC. Full variable domain (remainder filled in from reference TRBV28 and TRBJ2-7): DVKVTQSSRYLVKRTGEKVFLECVQDMDHENMFWYRQDPGLGLRLIYFSYDVKMKEKGDIPEGYSVSREKKERFSLILESASTNQTSMYLCASSSLARAYEQYFGPGTRLTVT.

The CDR3 region is CASSVEAGLGTDTQYF. CDR3 nucleotide sequence: TGTGCCAGCAGCGTAGAGGCGGGATTAGGCACAGATACGCAGTATTTT. The chain couples TRBV9 to TRBJ2-3, with D possibly TRBD2 on 6 matching bases. Germline CDR1 and CDR2: SGDLS and YYNGEE. This CDR3 contains 16 residues. V shed 0 bases and J shed 1 base, with 12 bases lying between them.

The V and J genes are TRBV5-1 and TRBJ1-5; D remains ambiguous. Germline V gene sequence: CDR1 SGHRS, CDR2 YFSETQ. The CDR3 sequence is 15 residues long. Trimming took off 0 bases at V and 6 bases at J, with 13 bases between the two ends. CDR3 amino acids: CASSLEAGRGQPQHF. As DNA, the CDR3 is TGCGCCAGCAGCTTGGAGGCAGGTCGTGGTCAGCCCCAGCATTTT.

The J gene is TRBJ2-1, the V gene TRBV5-5; TRBD1 or TRBD2 may be the D gene (6 bases each). Trimming pared 3 bases from V and 6 bases from J, leaving 22 bases between. The CDR3 length is 17 residues. Germline V gives CDR1 SGHKS, CDR2 YYEKEE (reference sequence). The DNA of the CDR3 is TGTGCCAGCAGCTATTACGGGGGCTTCCTCAAGGGCAATGAGCAGTTCTTC. Translating it yields CASSYYGGFLKGNEQFF.

The rearrangement joins TRBV10-1 to TRBJ1-4; D is uncertain. The germline gives CDR1 WNHNN, CDR2 SYGVQD (reference sequence). Trimming shortened V by 6 bases and J by 6 bases, and 5 bases separated the two germline ends. CDR3 size: 11 residues. CDR3 DNA: TGCGCCAGCAGCAATGATGAAAAACTGTTTTTT. The encoded protein is CASSNDEKLFF.

The chain couples TRBV7-3 to TRBJ1-1; a possible D gene is TRBD1 (5 bases). Germline CDR1 is SGHTA and CDR2 is FQGTGA. This CDR3 contains 14 residues. V lost 5 bases and J 0 bases, leaving 10 bases between the germline ends. The DNA for the CDR3 is TGTGCCAGCAGCCTTGGGACGGTGAACACTGAAGCTTTCTTT. Protein product: CASSLGTVNTEAFF.

The chain employs TRBV27 and TRBJ2-3; tentatively, D is TRBD1 or TRBD2 (5 bases each). The CDR3 loop spans 15 amino acids. V lost 8 bases to trimming and J lost 5 bases, with 20 bases between them. Germline CDR1 is MNHEY and CDR2 is SMNVEV (reference sequence). The CDR3 DNA reads as TGTGCCAGCCTTGGCGCAGCCCAGGGAGAAGATACGCAGTATTTT. This codes for CASLGAAQGEDTQYF.

The rearrangement joins TRBV7-2 to TRBJ2-1; 9 positions match TRBD2. The CDR3 contains 15 residues. V trimming: 2 bases; J trimming: 7 bases; junction bases outside the gene matches: 6. Germline assignment: CDR1 SGHTA and CDR2 FQGNSA. The CDR3 nucleotides read TGTGCCAGCAGCTTATCAACTAGCGGGTTTAATGAGCAGTTCTTC. The encoded protein is CASSLSTSGFNEQFF.

In this sample, this clone turned up a few times. The rearrangement links TRBV7-2 to TRBJ2-5; 12 bases line up with TRBD1. There are 15 residues in the CDR3. Germline-derived CDR1 and CDR2 are SGHTA and FQGNSA. Trimming removed 3 bases from V and 4 bases from J; junction bases left unmatched: 3. CDR3 sequence: CASSLGDRGLETQYF. The CDR3 DNA reads TGTGCCAGCAGCTTGGGGGACAGGGGGCTAGAGACCCAGTACTTC.

CDR3 bases: TGTGCCAGTAGTCGTCCGGCTTCCTACGAGCAGTACTTC. Translating gives CASSRPASYEQYF. V usage is TRBV19 and J usage is TRBJ2-7; D gene uncertain. The CDR3 consists of 13 residues. The germline V and J ends were trimmed by 5 bases and 1 base, with 9 bases remaining between them. Germline assignment: CDR1 LNHDA and CDR2 SQIVND (reference sequence).

The V call is TRBV21-1, the J call TRBJ2-7. TRBV21-1 is tagged as a pseudogene. CDR3 length equals 14 residues. This CDR3 reads CASSKWWGGYEQYF. The CDR3 nucleotides are TGTGCCAGCAGCAAGTGGTGGGGCGGGTACGAGCAGTACTTC.

This clone is a singleton in its sample. The sample has other DNA sequences that encode this CDR3 too. The V and J genes are TRBV5-1 and TRBJ2-7; D is perhaps TRBD1 (5 bases). From germline, CDR1 is SGHRS and CDR2 YFSETQ. The CDR3 covers 14 residues. V was pared by 0 bases and J by 0 bases, with 7 bases between. The CDR3, as DNA: TGCGCCAGCAGCTTGGGGGGCAGCTCCTACGAGCAGTACTTC. Amino acid sequence: CASSLGGSSYEQYF.

Written as DNA, the CDR3 is TGTGCCAGCAGCTTGGACAGGGGGCAGGAGACCCAGTACTTC. Amino acids: CASSLDRGQETQYF. The chain recombines TRBV7-2 with TRBJ2-5; 11 nucleotides agree with TRBD1. CDR3 length equals 14 residues. CDR1 and CDR2 (germline): SGHTA, FQGNSA. V was pared by 3 bases and J by 5 bases, with 2 bases of the junction left unmatched.

This chain connects TRBV5-6 to TRBJ2-5; 7 nucleotides agree with TRBD2. V dropped 0 bases and J dropped 1; count of bases not matched to a gene: 3. Germline assignment: CDR1 SGHDT and CDR2 YYEEEE. The CDR3 extends over 15 amino acids. The CDR3 protein is CASSLAPSGQETQYF. The CDR3 region has the DNA TGTGCCAGCAGCTTGGCCCCTAGCGGCCAAGAGACCCAGTACTTC.

The chain couples TRBV6-5 to TRBJ1-3; D not resolved. CDR1 and CDR2 from the germline V gene are MNHEY and SVGAGI. V was trimmed by 2 bases and J by 0 bases, leaving 8 bases between them. The CDR3 spans 15 residues. The CDR3 region is CASSYRGSSGNTIYF. The CDR3 DNA is TGTGCCAGCAGTTACCGGGGATCCTCTGGAAACACCATATATTTT.

The V call is TRBV18, the J call TRBJ1-2; D may be TRBD1 (5 bases). Trimming removed 3 bases at V and 4 bases at J, with 12 bases between. In germline, CDR1 is KGHSH, CDR2 LQKENI. The CDR3 runs 14 residues. The CDR3 protein is CASSPDGGGYGYTF. The CDR3 region has the DNA TGTGCCAGCTCACCGGACGGGGGAGGCTATGGCTACACCTTC.

The chain recombines TRBV19 with TRBJ1-5; D gene uncertain. There are 14 residues in the CDR3. The germline CDR1 and CDR2 sequences are LNHDA and SQIVND (reference sequence). V was clipped by 6 bases and J by 3 bases, with 12 bases between them. The CDR3, as DNA: TGTGCCAGTAGGGGGAGGGTTAACAATCAGCCCCAGCATTTT. Amino acid sequence: CASRGRVNNQPQHF.

This chain joins TRBV6-1 and TRBJ2-7; 11 bases line up with TRBD1. Germline loops: CDR1 MNHNS, CDR2 SASEGT. The CDR3 runs 15 residues. Trimming at V came to 6 bases and at J to 4 bases, leaving 8 bases not matched to a gene. CDR3 in amino acids: CASSGVGTGGYEQYF. The CDR3 DNA reads TGTGCCAGCAGCGGAGTGGGGACAGGGGGTTACGAGCAGTACTTC.

The chain is built from TRBV27 and TRBJ2-3; 9 bases match TRBD2. Germline values: CDR1 MNHEY, CDR2 SMNVEV (reference sequence). With V trimmed by 4 bases and J by 2 bases, 13 bases remained unmatched. The CDR3 consists of 18 residues. The CDR3 nucleotides read TGTGCCAGCAGTTGGCGCGGGAGGGCCGGTGGGTTCACAGATACGCAGTATTTT. This encodes CASSWRGRAGGFTDTQYF.